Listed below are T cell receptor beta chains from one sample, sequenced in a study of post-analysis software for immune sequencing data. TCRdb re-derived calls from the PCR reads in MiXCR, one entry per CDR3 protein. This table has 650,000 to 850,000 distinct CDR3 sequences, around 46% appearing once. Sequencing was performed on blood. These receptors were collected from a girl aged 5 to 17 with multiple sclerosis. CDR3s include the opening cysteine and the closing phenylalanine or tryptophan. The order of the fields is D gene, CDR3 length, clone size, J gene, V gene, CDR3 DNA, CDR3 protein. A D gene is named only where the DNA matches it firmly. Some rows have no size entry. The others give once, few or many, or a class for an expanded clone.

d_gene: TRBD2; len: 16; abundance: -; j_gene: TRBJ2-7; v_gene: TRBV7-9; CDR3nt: TGTGCCAGCAGCTCCCGGACTAGCGGGAGTTTGGGCGAGCAGTACTTC; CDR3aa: CASSSRTSGSLGEQYF
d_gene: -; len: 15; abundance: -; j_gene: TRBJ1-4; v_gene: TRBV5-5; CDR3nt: TGTGCCAGCAGCGGGCATTGGCCGGCTAATGAAAAACTGTTTTTT; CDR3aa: CASSGHWPANEKLFF
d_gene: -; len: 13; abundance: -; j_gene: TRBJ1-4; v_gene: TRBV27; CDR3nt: TGTGCCAGCAGTTTCCAGATGAATGAAAAACTGTTTTTT; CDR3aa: CASSFQMNEKLFF
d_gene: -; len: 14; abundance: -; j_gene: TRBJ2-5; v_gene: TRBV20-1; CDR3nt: TGCAGTGCAGGGCCCAGGGGAGTAGAAGAGACCCAGTACTTC; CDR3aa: CSAGPRGVEETQYF
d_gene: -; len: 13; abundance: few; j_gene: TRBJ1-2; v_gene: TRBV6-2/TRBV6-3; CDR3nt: TGTGCCAGCAGCGGGGACGGGCCGTGGGGCTACACCTTC; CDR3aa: CASSGDGPWGYTF
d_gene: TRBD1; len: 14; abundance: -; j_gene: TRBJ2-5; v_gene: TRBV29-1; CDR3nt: TGCAGCGTTGTTGAGACAGGGACAAGAGAGACCCAGTACTTC; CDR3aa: CSVVETGTRETQYF
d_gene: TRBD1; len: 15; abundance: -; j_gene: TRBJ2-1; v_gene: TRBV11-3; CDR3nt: TGTGCCAGCAGCTTAGGGGGGGGACAGGGTTATGAGCAGTTCTTC; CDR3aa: CASSLGGGQGYEQFF
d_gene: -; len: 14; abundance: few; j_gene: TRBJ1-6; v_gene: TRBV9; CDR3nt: TGTGCCAGCAGCGTAGCCGGGAGAGATTCACCCCTCCACTTT; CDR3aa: CASSVAGRDSPLHF
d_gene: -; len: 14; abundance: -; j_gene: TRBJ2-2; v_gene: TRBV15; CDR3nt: TGTGCCACCAGCGCCTGGGATTTCACCGGGGAGCTGTTTTTT; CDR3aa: CATSAWDFTGELFF
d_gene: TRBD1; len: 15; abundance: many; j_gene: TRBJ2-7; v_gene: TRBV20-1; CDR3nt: TGCAGTGCTAGAGATCAGGGACAGGGCCCCTACGAGCAGTACTTC; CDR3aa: CSARDQGQGPYEQYF
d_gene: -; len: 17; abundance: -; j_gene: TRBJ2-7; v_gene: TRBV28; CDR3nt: TGTGCCAGCAGTTCAACCTTCGGACAGACCCCCTCCTACGAGCAGTACTTC; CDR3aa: CASSSTFGQTPSYEQYF
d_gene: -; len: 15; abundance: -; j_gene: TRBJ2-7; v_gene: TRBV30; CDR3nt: TGTGCCTGGAGGACCAGAGAACGGACCGTTTACGAGCAGTACTTC; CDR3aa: CAWRTRERTVYEQYF
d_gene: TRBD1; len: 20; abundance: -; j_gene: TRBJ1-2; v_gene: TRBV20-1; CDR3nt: TGCAGTGCTGGAGAAGAAAAGGGGGCTGGTATATTGGTGGGGAACTATGGCTACACCTTC; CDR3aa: CSAGEEKGAGILVGNYGYTF
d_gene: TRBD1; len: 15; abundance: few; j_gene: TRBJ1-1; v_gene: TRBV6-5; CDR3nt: TGTGCCAGCAGTAGACAGGGGGCTCTGAACACTGAAGCTTTCTTT; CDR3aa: CASSRQGALNTEAFF
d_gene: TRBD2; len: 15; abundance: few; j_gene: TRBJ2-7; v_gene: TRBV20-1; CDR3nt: TGCAGTGCTAGAGGCGGTAGCGGGAGGGCCTCCGAGCAGTACTTC; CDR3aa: CSARGGSGRASEQYF
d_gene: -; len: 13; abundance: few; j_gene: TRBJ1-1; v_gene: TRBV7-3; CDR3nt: TGTGCCAGCAGCTTAAACTTGGAGGCTGAAGCTTTCTTT; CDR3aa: CASSLNLEAEAFF
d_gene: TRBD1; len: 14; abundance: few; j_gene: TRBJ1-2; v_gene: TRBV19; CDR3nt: TGTGCCAGTACGTGGGACAGGGTCGGCTATGGCTACACCTTC; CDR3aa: CASTWDRVGYGYTF
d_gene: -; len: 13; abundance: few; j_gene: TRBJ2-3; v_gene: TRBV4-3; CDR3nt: TGCGCCAGCAGCCCTGGAGCGACAGATACGCAGTATTTT; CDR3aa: CASSPGATDTQYF
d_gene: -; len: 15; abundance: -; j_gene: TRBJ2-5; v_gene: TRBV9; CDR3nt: TGTGCCAGCAGCGCAGGGGTGACTGCCCAAGAGACCCAGTACTTC; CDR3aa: CASSAGVTAQETQYF
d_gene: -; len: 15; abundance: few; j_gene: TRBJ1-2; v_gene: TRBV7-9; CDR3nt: TGTGCCAGCAGCTTGTCGGGACTCAGTAACTATGGCTACACCTTC; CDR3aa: CASSLSGLSNYGYTF
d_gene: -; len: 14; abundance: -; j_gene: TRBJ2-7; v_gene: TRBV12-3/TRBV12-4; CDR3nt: TGTGCCAGCAGTAACCGGGGATCCTCCTACGAGCAGTACTTC; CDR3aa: CASSNRGSSYEQYF
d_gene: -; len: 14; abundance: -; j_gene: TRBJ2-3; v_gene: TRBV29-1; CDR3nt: TGCAGCGGAACGTCGACTAGTGGGTCTCCTACGCAGTATTTT; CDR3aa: CSGTSTSGSPTQYF
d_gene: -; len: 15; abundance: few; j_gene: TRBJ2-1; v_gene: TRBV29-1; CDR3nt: TGCAGCGTTGAAGCTCCGGGACGCCGAGGCAATGAGCAGTTCTTC; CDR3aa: CSVEAPGRRGNEQFF
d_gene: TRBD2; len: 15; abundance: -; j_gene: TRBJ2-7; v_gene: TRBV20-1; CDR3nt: TGCAGTGCTAGAGTGGTCCAGCGGGGGACCTACGAGCAGTACTTC; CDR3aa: CSARVVQRGTYEQYF
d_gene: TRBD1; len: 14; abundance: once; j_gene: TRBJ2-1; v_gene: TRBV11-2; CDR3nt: TGTGCCAGCAGCCGTGACAGGGGCAGGAATGAGCAGTTCTTC; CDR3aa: CASSRDRGRNEQFF
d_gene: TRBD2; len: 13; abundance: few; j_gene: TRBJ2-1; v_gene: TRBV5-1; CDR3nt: TGCGCCAGCAGCCGATCTAGCGGAGATGAGCAGTTCTTC; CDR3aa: CASSRSSGDEQFF
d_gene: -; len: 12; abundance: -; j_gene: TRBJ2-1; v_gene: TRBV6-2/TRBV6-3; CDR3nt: TGTGCCAGCACCCAGACTAGTAATGAGCAGTTCTTC; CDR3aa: CASTQTSNEQFF